This T cell receptor (beta chain) was recorded in a study of CD8+ T cells in alopecia areata. The authors extracted RNA and reverse transcribed it into cDNA as the sequencing template. Clones were sequenced by immunoSEQ multiplex PCR, and TCRdb holds only the in-frame ones, with some missing. The sample has about 97,000 clones, roughly two fifths seen once. This clone was seen a few times. The CDR3 has 15 amino acids. Germline V gene lookup returns CDR1 SGHTA and CDR2 FQGNSA. The ends were cut back, 2 bases at V and 7 bases at J, with 16 bases in the middle. The sequence derives from a human donor with alopecia areata. Sequencing input: CD4+ T cells sorted from blood. The chain joins TRBV7-2 to TRBJ2-3; D is possibly TRBD2 (5 bases). The CDR3 sequence is CASSLPWETGNTQYF. The CDR3 coding sequence is TGTGCCAGCAGCTTACCGTGGGAGACCGGGAATACGCAGTATTTT.